This T cell receptor (beta chain) was sequenced for a study of T cell responses to AZD1222 COVID-19 vaccine. Of note for this clone: Its antigen is not known.

The table came from immunoSEQ multiplex PCR; TCRdb's copy has only in-frame clones and leaves some out. Altogether roughly 150,000 clones are present, over 70% being singletons, with the ten largest covering 8% to 10%. The CDR3 consists of 17 residues. Study outcomes and limitations: Among AZD1222 vaccinees, only six were seropositive at baseline. Clonal diversity was possibly underestimated; the donors were predominantly white British and more often female. Only after the peak T cell response were repertoires sampled.

Second-dose schedules of about 4 or about 12 weeks were combined. The sequencing used peripheral blood, collected 28 days after the second AZD1222 dose. The rearrangement uses TRBV21-1 and TRBJ2-7; no DNA check was done on the table's D call, TRBD2. TRBV21-1 corresponds to a pseudogene. This clonotype was obtained from an adult who received the AZD1222 COVID-19 vaccine. The CDR3 coding sequence is TGTGCCAGCAGCAAGTTTTGGGCACTAGCGGCTCCCTACGAGCAGTACTTC. This encodes CASSKFWALAAPYEQYF.